A selection of T cell receptor beta chains follows, all from one sample in a study of CD8 T cells in Susac syndrome. TCRdb itself ran the immunoSEQ multiplex PCR reads through MiXCR, one entry per CDR3 protein. The sample has about 430,000 distinct CDR3 sequences; more than 80% are singletons. Sequencing input: CD8+ T cells from PBMCs. Every receptor here comes from a human donor with multiple sclerosis. The CDR3 runs from the conserved cysteine through the conserved F or W. The order of the fields is clone size, V gene, D gene, J gene, CDR3 DNA, CDR3 protein. The D gene is left open where the match is weak. Size is omitted from some rows. Given values are once, few, many or a class for expanded clones.

>-|TRBV30|-|TRBJ1-1
TGTGCCTGGAGCCTTGCGGGGGGCACTGAAGCTTTCTTT
CAWSLAGGTEAFF
>-|TRBV12-3/TRBV12-4|-|TRBJ2-1
TGTGCCAGCAGTTTAAGTCCCAGGGTAAATGAGCAGTTCTTC
CASSLSPRVNEQFF
>-|TRBV24-1|-|TRBJ2-2
TGTGCCACCAGTGACTTATGGACGCCAGAGGAGCTGTTTTTT
CATSDLWTPEELFF
>-|TRBV6-5|-|TRBJ2-7
TGTGCCAGCAGTTACTCGGACAGCACCGAGCAGTACTTC
CASSYSDSTEQYF
>-|TRBV7-9|-|TRBJ2-2
TGTGCCAGCAGACAATCCCCCCCCGGGCTCGCGAACACCGGGGAGCTGTTTTTT
CASRQSPPGLANTGELFF
>-|TRBV4-1|-|TRBJ2-7
TGCGCCAGCAGCCAGGTACCGTCTTCCAACGAGCAGTACTTC
CASSQVPSSNEQYF
>-|TRBV6-1|-|TRBJ2-3
TGTGCCAGCAGCCCCTTTGCGGGCCAATACACAGATACGCAGTATTTT
CASSPFAGQYTDTQYF
>-|TRBV2|TRBD2|TRBJ2-1
TGTGCCAGCAGTGAATGGCCTAGCGGGAGGGCCAATGAGCAGTTCTTC
CASSEWPSGRANEQFF
>-|TRBV27|TRBD1|TRBJ1-5
TGTGCCAGCAGACCGAGCCTTACCGACAGGGGTTCGACTCAGCCCCAGCATTTT
CASRPSLTDRGSTQPQHF
>-|TRBV11-2|-|TRBJ2-1
TGTGCCAGCAGCGATGGGGGGCGGACCTCCTACAATGAGCAGTTCTTC
CASSDGGRTSYNEQFF
>-|TRBV9|-|TRBJ2-2
TGTGCCAGCAGCGTGGAACGGTCAGGAGCCGGGGAGCTGTTTTTT
CASSVERSGAGELFF
>-|TRBV5-1|-|TRBJ2-2
TGCGCCAGCAGCTTGAAATGGGGGACGAACGGGGAGCTGTTTTTT
CASSLKWGTNGELFF
>-|TRBV5-6|-|TRBJ2-5
TGTGCCAGCAGCTTGGGGCTCCCCGACGTTGTGGAGACCCAGTACTTC
CASSLGLPDVVETQYF
>-|TRBV29-1|-|TRBJ1-2
TGCAGCGAGCTTCCGGACAGAGAAAACTATGGCTACACCTTC
CSELPDRENYGYTF
>once|TRBV7-9|-|TRBJ1-4
TGTGCCAGCAGCATCGGTTCACCAAATGAAAAACTGTTTTTT
CASSIGSPNEKLFF
>-|TRBV5-4|-|TRBJ1-5
TGTGCCAGCAGCTTGGAAGGACCCAATCAGCCCCAGCATTTT
CASSLEGPNQPQHF
>few|TRBV6-1|-|TRBJ2-5
TGTGCCAGCAGTCCCCATTTTGGGGACTGGTACTTC
CASSPHFGDWYF
>-|TRBV18|-|TRBJ1-3
TGTGCCAGCTCTCCGGGGGAGATCTCTGGAAACACCATATATTTT
CASSPGEISGNTIYF
>once|TRBV19|-|TRBJ2-2
TGTGCCAGTAGAACCTTGCCGGGAGGGGAGCTGTTTTTT
CASRTLPGGELFF
>-|TRBV2|-|TRBJ2-3
TGTGCCAGCAGTGAAGCCCCGGGTGACGATACGCAGTATTTT
CASSEAPGDDTQYF
>once|TRBV10-2|-|TRBJ2-7
TGCGCCATCGGAGGACAGACCTACGAGCAGTACTTC
CAIGGQTYEQYF
>once|TRBV12-3/TRBV12-4|TRBD2|TRBJ2-1
TGTGCCAGCTGGTCTAGCGGGAGTGGGGATGAGCAGTTCTTC
CASWSSGSGDEQFF
>-|TRBV12-3/TRBV12-4|-|TRBJ1-5
TGTGCCAGCAGTTCTAATAGCGGTTATCAGCCCCAGCATTTT
CASSSNSGYQPQHF
>-|TRBV27|-|TRBJ2-1
TGTGCCAGCAGTTTATCCCCGGCGGGAAATGAGCAGTTCTTC
CASSLSPAGNEQFF
>-|TRBV11-1|TRBD2|TRBJ2-1
TGTGCCAGCCAGACCCCAGAACCGGGACTAGCCTCTTCTTACTCCTACAATGAGCAGTTCTTC
CASQTPEPGLASSYSYNEQFF
>-|TRBV10-3|-|TRBJ1-5
TGTGCCATCAGTGATGGGGAGGGGAGTAATCAGCCCCAGCATTTT
CAISDGEGSNQPQHF
>-|TRBV12-5|-|TRBJ2-1
TGTGCTAGTGGTCCGGACAGCAATGAGCAGTTCTTC
CASGPDSNEQFF
>-|TRBV6-1|-|TRBJ1-4
TGTGCCAGCAGCCCCAATGATTCCGCAACTAATGAAAAACTGTTTTTT
CASSPNDSATNEKLFF
>-|TRBV4-1|TRBD2|TRBJ2-7
TGCGCCAGCAGGGCGGGGGTGGGGCTTCCCTCCTACGAGCAGTACTTC
CASRAGVGLPSYEQYF
>-|TRBV11-1|TRBD2|TRBJ2-3
TGTGCCAGCAGCTTGGGGACTAGCGGGAGTAACCCAGATACGCAGTATTTT
CASSLGTSGSNPDTQYF
>few|TRBV6-5|-|TRBJ2-7
TGTGCCAGCAGTTACTCGAACCCGAGGCACCAACCTGTTTCCTACGAGCAGTACTTC
CASSYSNPRHQPVSYEQYF
>-|TRBV29-1|-|TRBJ1-1
TGCAGCGTCGCAAATACAGGAGACACTGAAGCTTTCTTT
CSVANTGDTEAFF
>-|TRBV5-6|TRBD2|TRBJ2-2
TGTGCCAGCGGTCTAGCGGCCCGCGGTCCCGGGGAGCTGTTTTTT
CASGLAARGPGELFF
>-|TRBV27|-|TRBJ2-7
TGTGCCAGCAGTTCCCGGGACTCGAAGGGGGGAATCTCCTACGAGCAGTACTTC
CASSSRDSKGGISYEQYF
>-|TRBV4-1|-|TRBJ1-1
TGCGCCAGCAGCCAAGAAATATCCAGGGGCACTGAAGCTTTCTTT
CASSQEISRGTEAFF
>-|TRBV7-8|-|TRBJ2-3
TGTGCCAGCAGCGAGGTGACCCAGGGTTTGAAAGATACGCAGTATTTT
CASSEVTQGLKDTQYF
>once|TRBV14|-|TRBJ2-7
TGTGCCAGCAGCCAAGATAGCAGGGGCCCTCCCTACGAGCAGTACTTC
CASSQDSRGPPYEQYF
>-|TRBV5-1|-|TRBJ2-3
TGCGCCAGCAGCGAGCAGGGCCCTTCAGGGGATACGCAGTATTTT
CASSEQGPSGDTQYF
>-|TRBV29-1|TRBD2|TRBJ2-7
TGCAGCATTGCGGGGGGCGAGCGGAGCGAGCAGTACTTC
CSIAGGERSEQYF
>once|TRBV5-1|TRBD2|TRBJ2-2
TGCGCCAGCAGCTTCTTCGGGACTAGCAACACCGGGGAGCTGTTTTTT
CASSFFGTSNTGELFF
>-|TRBV30|-|TRBJ2-1
TGTGCCTGTAACCAAAGAGGGGTCCTCTACAATGAGCAGTTCTTC
CACNQRGVLYNEQFF
>-|TRBV30|TRBD2|TRBJ2-7
TGTGCCTGGAGTCGTGGACTAGCGGGAGGAGGGGGCTACGAGCAGTACTTC
CAWSRGLAGGGGYEQYF
>-|TRBV27|TRBD1|TRBJ2-7
TGTGCCAGCAGTTTATGGGCCGGGACAGGGCCCTACGAGCAGTACTTC
CASSLWAGTGPYEQYF
>-|TRBV7-9|-|TRBJ1-2
TGTGCCAGCACCAAAATAGTTGGCTTAGGCTACACCTTC
CASTKIVGLGYTF
>few|TRBV6-1|-|TRBJ1-5
TGTGCCACCGAGCAGGATAGCAATCAGCCCCAGCATTTT
CATEQDSNQPQHF
>-|TRBV11-2|TRBD2|TRBJ2-1
TGTGCCAGCAGCTCCGGACTAGAGGCGATGAATGAGCAGTTCTTC
CASSSGLEAMNEQFF
>-|TRBV12-3/TRBV12-4|-|TRBJ2-5
TGTGCCAGCAGTGGGGGGGGGCTGGAGACCCAGTACTTC
CASSGGGLETQYF
>-|TRBV14|TRBD1|TRBJ2-2
TGTGCCAGCAGCCCTCGAAGGACAGGGTTTTACACCGGGGAGCTGTTTTTT
CASSPRRTGFYTGELFF
>once|TRBV2|-|TRBJ2-2
TGTGCCAGCGGCAGGGCCGACACCGGGGAGCTGTTTTTT
CASGRADTGELFF
>-|TRBV19|-|TRBJ2-7
TGTGCAACTTCCCCGGGCTCCTACGAGCAGTACTTC
CATSPGSYEQYF
>-|TRBV27|-|TRBJ2-3
TGTGCCAGCAGTTTGACGGGAGAGGATACGCAGTATTTT
CASSLTGEDTQYF
>-|TRBV7-9|-|TRBJ2-4
TGTGCCAGCAGCTTAGGACTAGGAAGAACCAAAAACATTCAGTACTTC
CASSLGLGRTKNIQYF
>-|TRBV19|-|TRBJ2-2
TGTGCCAGTAGTAAGGAGGGGTACACCGGGGAGCTGCTTTTT
CASSKEGYTGELLF
>-|TRBV20-1|TRBD2|TRBJ2-2
TGCAGTGCTAGAGGACCGGGGGGGAACACCGGGGAGCTGTTTTTT
CSARGPGGNTGELFF
>-|TRBV5-6|TRBD1|TRBJ2-6
TGTGCCAGCAGCTTGGTGCCGTATTGGTACAGGGGGCGAACTGGGGCCAACGTCCTGACTTTC
CASSLVPYWYRGRTGANVLTF
>-|TRBV5-5|-|TRBJ1-1
TGTGCCAGCAACGCCTGGGGGGATTGGAGCACTGAAGCTTTCTTT
CASNAWGDWSTEAFF
>-|TRBV30|TRBD2|TRBJ2-1
TGTGCCTGGAGTGTACGGAGGCGGGGGGCGGGCAATGAGCAGTTCTTC
CAWSVRRRGAGNEQFF
>-|TRBV4-1|-|TRBJ2-7
TGCGCCAGCAGCCACTTAGCGGACGACGAGCAGTACTTC
CASSHLADDEQYF
>-|TRBV9|-|TRBJ2-7
TGTGCCAGCAGCGCATCAAGGGGGTCGGGACTAAGCTCCTACGAGCAGTACTTC
CASSASRGSGLSSYEQYF